A single sample gave rise to the 28 T cell receptor beta chains below, sequenced in a study of T-cell memory formation after mild COVID-19. Via MiXCR, TCRdb re-called the 5' RACE reads, giving one row per CDR3 protein. This table has around 200,000 distinct CDR3 sequences, more than 9% appearing once. Specimen: PBMCs or a T cell subset sorted from them (not recorded which). The receptor set was obtained from a man aged 18 to 29 who had mild COVID-19 (a few samples of this study predate the infection). Cell type and time point are not known.

This clonotype showed up just a few times. The chain joins TRBV28 to TRBJ2-3; a weak D match, TRBD2 (6 bases). Germline CDR1 is MDHEN and CDR2 is SYDVKM. The V and J ends lost 5 bases and 6 bases respectively, with 15 bases between them. The CDR3 consists of 14 residues. The CDR3 DNA reads as TGTGCCAGCAGTACTAGCCCCAGGTGGGATACGCAGTATTTT. It codes for CASSTSPRWDTQYF.

The V gene is TRBV18, the J gene TRBJ1-6; TRBD1 aligns across 12 bases. CDR3 length: 19 amino acids. The V gene end was trimmed by 3 bases and the J gene end by 10 bases; junction bases not matched to a gene: 16. In germline, CDR1 is KGHSH, CDR2 LQKENI. The CDR3 sequence: CASSPNTWRGTGGYSPLHF. The CDR3 bases are TGTGCCAGCTCACCCAATACATGGAGAGGGACAGGGGGCTACTCACCCCTCCACTTT.

This clonotype has more than one count but fewer than ten. This chain connects TRBV12-3 or TRBV12-4 to TRBJ2-3; 9 bases line up with TRBD1. J was trimmed by 2 bases and V by 10 bases; bases with no gene match: 7. There are 14 residues in the CDR3. CDR3 sequence reads: CATGTGIPTDTQYF. The CDR3 DNA sequence: TGTGCCACGGGGACAGGGATCCCCACAGATACGCAGTATTTT.

This chain uses TRBV10-3 with TRBJ1-5, with 7 bases lining up with TRBD1. V lost 4 bases and J lost 4; bases outside the gene matches: 4. CDR3 size: 14 residues. In germline, CDR1 is ENHRY, CDR2 SYGVKD. CDR3 sequence: CAISGTQGNQPQHF. The CDR3 bases are TGTGCCATCAGTGGAACACAGGGGAATCAGCCCCAGCATTTT.

This clonotype has ten or more counts. Here the CDR3 DNA reads TGTGCCAGTAGTAGGCGACAGGGAAAGACAGATACGCAGTATTTT. Translated, it gives CASSRRQGKTDTQYF. The chain recombines TRBV19 with TRBJ2-3, with 7 bases aligning to TRBD1. J was trimmed by 3 bases and V by 4 bases; bases with no gene match: 7. The CDR3 has 15 residues. CDR1 and CDR2 (germline): LNHDA, SQIVND (reference sequence). The whole variable domain, filled in from reference TRBV19 and TRBJ2-3, reads DGGITQSPKYLFRKEGQNVTLSCEQNLNHDAMYWYRQDPGQGLRLIYYSQIVNDFQKGDIAEGYSVSREKKESFPLTVTSAQKNPTAFYLCASSRRQGKTDTQYFGPGTRLTVL.

This clonotype occurred a few times. The genes are TRBV30 and TRBJ1-1; no firm D call. CDR1 and CDR2 from the germline V gene are GTSNPN and SVGIG (reference sequence). V was clipped by 5 bases and J by 0 bases, with 7 bases between them. This CDR3 region has 12 residues. The CDR3 sequence: CAWRLVNTEAFF. CDR3 DNA sequence: TGTGCCTGGCGACTCGTGAACACTGAAGCTTTCTTT. Full variable domain (remainder filled in from reference TRBV30 and TRBJ1-1): SQTIHQWPATLVQPVGSPLSLECTVEGTSNPNLYWYRQAAGRGLQLLFYSVGIGQISSEVPQNLSASRPQDRQFILSSKKLLLSDSGFYLCAWRLVNTEAFFGQGTRLTVV.

The chain has TRBV5-1 and TRBJ1-1; D gene unclear. The CDR3 length is 14 residues. Trimming took off 1 base at V and 0 bases at J, with 7 bases between the two ends. From germline, CDR1 is SGHRS and CDR2 YFSETQ. The CDR3 loop reads CASSLISMNTEAFF. The CDR3 DNA reads TGCGCCAGCAGCTTGATCAGCATGAACACTGAAGCTTTCTTT.

The table lists this clonotype with a few counts. The chain employs TRBV15 and TRBJ1-5; D gene unclear. The germline V gene encodes CDR1 LNHNV and CDR2 YYDKDF (reference sequence). The CDR3 consists of 15 residues. V shed 0 bases and J shed 0 bases, with 6 bases lying between them. CDR3: CATSRDPLSNQPQHF. The CDR3 DNA is TGTGCCACCAGCAGAGATCCACTTAGCAATCAGCCCCAGCATTTT.

This clonotype appeared many times. The genes are TRBV11-2 and TRBJ2-5, with a weak D call TRBD1 (5 bases). Germline CDR1 is SGHAT and CDR2 is FQNNGV. The CDR3 runs to 16 residues. V was pared by 2 bases and J by 1 base, with 14 bases between. The DNA of the CDR3 is TGTGCCAGCAGCTTATTTGCCCCGCAGGGCCAAGAGACCCAGTACTTC. Its protein is CASSLFAPQGQETQYF.

This chain uses TRBV20-1 with TRBJ2-7, with D tentatively TRBD1 (6 bases). Germline CDR1 DFQATT, CDR2 SNEGSKA (reference sequence). V lost 8 bases and J lost 3, with 20 bases in between. This CDR3 is built from 14 residues. The CDR3 nucleotides read TGCAGTACGACCTCGGACAGCGTGCTCTACGAGCAGTACTTC. Residues: CSTTSDSVLYEQYF.

This clonotype was observed a handful of times. V and J are TRBV12-3 or TRBV12-4 and TRBJ2-3; D tentatively fits TRBD1 or TRBD2 (5 bases each). The V end was cut by 4 bases, the J end by 5 bases, with 10 bases between. The CDR3 length is 13 residues. CDR3 bases: TGTGCCAGCAGTTGGGGCAGCGGAGATACGCAGTATTTT. This sequence encodes CASSWGSGDTQYF.

This clonotype was observed a handful of times. The gene calls are TRBV6-5 and TRBJ2-3; D is uncertain. The CDR3 consists of 15 residues. CDR1 MNHEY and CDR2 SVGAGI come from the germline V gene. The germline V and J ends were trimmed by 2 bases and 0 bases, with 9 bases remaining between them. In DNA form, the CDR3 reads TGTGCCAGCAGTTACGATGGGCGGAGCACAGATACGCAGTATTTT. Protein product: CASSYDGRSTDTQYF.

The CDR3 sequence is CASSAIQDGNYEQYF. CDR3 DNA sequence: TGTGCCAGCAGTGCTATCCAGGACGGCAACTACGAGCAGTACTTC. V is TRBV2 and J is TRBJ2-7; D ambiguous. The CDR3 is 15 residues long. Per germline, CDR1 SNHLY and CDR2 FYNNEI. Deletions cut 4 bases from V and 3 bases from J, with 16 bases between.

In this sample, this clonotype turned up a few times. This chain links TRBV5-1 with TRBJ2-5, with 8 nucleotides matching TRBD2. Per germline, CDR1 SGHRS and CDR2 YFSETQ. J gave up 2 bases and V 3 bases, and 3 bases lay outside the gene matches. The CDR3 totals 14 residues. The CDR3 DNA follows: TGCGCCAGCAGCTCGGGGGGGATGCAAGAGACCCAGTACTTC. This codes for CASSSGGMQETQYF.

This clonotype has at least ten counts. This chain joins TRBV7-9 and TRBJ2-1, with 8 nucleotides matching TRBD2. CDR3 length: 13 residues. J gave up 10 bases and V 5 bases, and 7 bases lay outside the gene matches. Per the germline V gene, CDR1 is SEHNR and CDR2 is FQNEAQ (reference sequence). The CDR3 spells CASSASRTSEQFF. CDR3 DNA sequence: TGTGCCAGCAGCGCCTCTCGGACTAGCGAGCAGTTCTTC. Filled out from reference TRBV7-9 and TRBJ2-1, the complete variable domain reads DTGVSQNPRHKITKRGQNVTFRCDPISEHNRLYWYRQTLGQGPEFLTYFQNEAQLEKSRLLSDRFSAERPKGSFSTLEIQRTEQGDSAMYLCASSASRTSEQFFGPGTRLTVL.

This clonotype was seen only a few times. The V gene is TRBV7-2, the J gene TRBJ1-2; TRBD1 agrees at 10 bases. The ends lost 5 bases at V and 4 bases at J; junction bases unmatched: 7. This CDR3 is built from 15 residues. Germline CDR1 is SGHTA and CDR2 is FQGNSA. CDR3 DNA sequence: TGTGCCAGCAGCAACACCGGGACAGGGGCCTATGGCTACACCTTC. It codes for CASSNTGTGAYGYTF. Using reference TRBV7-2 and TRBJ1-2 for the parts outside the CDR3, the full variable domain is GAGVSQSPSNKVTEKGKDVELRCDPISGHTALYWYRQSLGQGLEFLIYFQGNSAPDKSGLPSDRFSAERTGGSVSTLTIQRTQQEDSAVYLCASSNTGTGAYGYTFGSGTRLTVV.

This clonotype was observed a few times. The chain carries TRBV12-3 or TRBV12-4 and TRBJ2-3; D gene unclear. V lost 6 bases and J lost 6, with 16 bases in between. The CDR3 totals 14 residues. CDR3 DNA sequence: TGTGCCAGCAGCCAACGCAGAGGTGCCGATACGCAGTATTTT. Protein sequence: CASSQRRGADTQYF.

At least ten counts were recorded for this clonotype. The genes are TRBV12-3 or TRBV12-4 and TRBJ2-1, with 7 bases matching TRBD2. With 3 bases clipped from V and 5 bases from J, the junction kept 7 bases outside the gene matches. The CDR3 sequence is 15 residues long. The CDR3 spells CASSLGLAGNNEQFF. As DNA, the CDR3 is TGTGCCAGCAGTTTGGGGTTAGCGGGTAACAATGAGCAGTTCTTC.

V gene TRBV29-1 combines with J gene TRBJ2-2; no reliable D call. CDR1 and CDR2 from the germline V gene are SQVTM and ANQGSEA. The CDR3 consists of 14 residues. The V and J ends lost 6 bases and 5 bases respectively, with 16 bases between them. This CDR3 is CSVRVALRTGELFF. CDR3 coding DNA: TGCAGCGTAAGGGTGGCTCTTCGGACCGGGGAGCTGTTTTTT.

There are a few counts of this clonotype. The J gene is TRBJ2-3, the V gene TRBV19; D might be TRBD1 (6 bases). Trimming left V 5 bases short and J 10 bases short, with 13 bases between. CDR1 and CDR2 from the germline V gene are LNHDA and SQIVND (reference sequence). The CDR3 loop spans 12 amino acids. The CDR3 DNA sequence: TGTGCCAGTAGTCCAACAGGGTATGCGCAGTATTTT. It codes for CASSPTGYAQYF.

This clonotype showed up just a few times. The chain combines TRBV4-3 with TRBJ2-5; the match to TRBD2 covers 10 bases. CDR3 length equals 15 residues. Trimming at V came to 5 bases and at J to 7 bases, leaving 10 bases not matched to a gene. The V gene's germline CDR1 is LGHNA and CDR2 YSLEER. The CDR3 loop reads CASSFHPGTSVTQYF. The CDR3 DNA reads as TGCGCCAGCAGCTTTCACCCCGGGACTAGCGTGACCCAGTACTTC.

This chain connects TRBV7-2 to TRBJ1-2, with D uncertain. The germline CDR1 and CDR2 sequences are SGHTA and FQGNSA. Deletions cut 8 bases from V and 5 bases from J, with 18 bases between. The CDR3 contains 14 residues. The chain's CDR3 is CASSDLQHNYGYTF. CDR3 coding DNA: TGTGCCAGCTCTGATTTACAGCATAATTATGGCTACACCTTC.

The chain carries TRBV20-1 and TRBJ2-1, with 8 positions matching TRBD1. The CDR3 has 12 residues. Germline CDR1 and CDR2: DFQATT and SNEGSKA (reference sequence). CDR3 coding DNA: TGCAGCCCATTCTTCCCGGGGACAGGACAGTTCTTC. This encodes CSPFFPGTGQFF.

The table lists this clonotype with a few counts. The genes are TRBV18 and TRBJ1-6; D not certain. The V end was cut by 6 bases, the J end by 4 bases, with 10 bases between. CDR1 and CDR2 (germline): KGHSH, LQKENI. There are 14 residues in the CDR3. In DNA form, the CDR3 reads TGTGCCAGCTCCATAGGAACATATAATTCACCCCTCCACTTT. This gives the protein CASSIGTYNSPLHF.

The chain carries TRBV5-6 and TRBJ1-6, with D uncertain. There are 13 residues in the CDR3. Deletions cut 4 bases from V and 7 bases from J, with 9 bases between. Germline CDR1 SGHDT, CDR2 YYEEEE. CDR3 nucleotide sequence: TGTGCCAGCAGCCGGAGAGTAAATTCACCCCTCCACTTT. It encodes CASSRRVNSPLHF.

This sequence joins TRBV20-1 and TRBJ1-5; D not certain. The V gene lost 5 bases and the J gene lost 6 bases, with 11 bases spanning the gap. CDR1 and CDR2 (germline): DFQATT, SNEGSKA (reference sequence). This CDR3 has 12 residues. The CDR3 bases are TGCAGTGCTGTTCGAGCGGGTCAGCCCCAGCATTTT. Translating gives CSAVRAGQPQHF.

This clonotype showed up just a few times. The genes are TRBV20-1 and TRBJ2-1, with 8 bases matching TRBD2. Germline CDR1 is DFQATT and CDR2 is SNEGSKA (reference sequence). Unmatched junction bases numbered 8, after V lost 2 bases and J lost 5 bases. The CDR3 loop spans 15 amino acids. DNA for the CDR3: TGCAGTGCTAGATCCAGAGCGGGGGCCCACAATGAGCAGTTCTTC. This encodes CSARSRAGAHNEQFF.

This clonotype was seen more than once but under ten times. V and J are TRBV3-1 and TRBJ2-1, with D perhaps TRBD1 or TRBD2 (7 bases each). CDR3 size: 15 residues. CDR1 LGHDT and CDR2 YNNKEL come from the germline V gene (reference sequence). Trimming took off 4 bases at V and 10 bases at J, with 20 bases between the two ends. As DNA, the CDR3 is TGTGCCAGCAGCCGCCCAGGGGGGGCATCGGTGGAGCAGTTCTTC. Translation gives CASSRPGGASVEQFF.